Following are 2 T cell receptor beta chains from one sample sequenced in a study of blood T cell repertoires in COVID-19. Measured with immunoSEQ multiplex PCR; TCRdb has only the in-frame clones, and not every one. The table lists about 240,000 clones, about four fifths of them singletons, with about 3.8% in the top ten. Source material: PBMCs or T cells enriched from blood (not recorded which). Receptor source: a woman in her 40s who had been exposed to COVID-19.

The rearrangement links TRBV29-1 to TRBJ2-5; D remains ambiguous. Germline CDR1 SQVTM, CDR2 ANQGSEA. This CDR3 comprises 11 residues. Trimming took 5 bases from V and 2 from J, leaving 6 bases between them. CDR3 protein: CSVHRQETQYF. The CDR3 nucleotides read TGCAGCGTTCACAGACAAGAGACCCAGTACTTC.

This chain links TRBV9 with TRBJ1-1; a possible D gene is TRBD1 (5 bases). The CDR3 contains 14 residues. Between the trimmed V and J ends, which lost 4 bases and 5 bases, there was a span of 15 bases. CDR1 and CDR2 (germline): SGDLS, YYNGEE. The CDR3 region is CASSPGGSGTEAFF. CDR3 bases: TGTGCCAGCAGCCCCGGGGGGTCGGGGACTGAAGCTTTCTTT.